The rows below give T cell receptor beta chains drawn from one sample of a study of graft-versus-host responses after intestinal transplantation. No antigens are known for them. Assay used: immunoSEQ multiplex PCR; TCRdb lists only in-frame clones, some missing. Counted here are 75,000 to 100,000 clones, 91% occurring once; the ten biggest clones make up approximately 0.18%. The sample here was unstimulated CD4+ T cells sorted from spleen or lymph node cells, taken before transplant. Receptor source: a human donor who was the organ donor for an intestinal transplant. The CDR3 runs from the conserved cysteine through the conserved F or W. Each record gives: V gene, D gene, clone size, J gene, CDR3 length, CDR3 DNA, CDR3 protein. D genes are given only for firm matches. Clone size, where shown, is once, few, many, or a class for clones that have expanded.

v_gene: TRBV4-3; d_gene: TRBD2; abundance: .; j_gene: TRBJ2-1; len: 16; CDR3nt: TGCGCCAGCAGCCAAGCAAGCGGGGGGTCTCACAATGAGCAGTTCTTC; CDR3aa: CASSQASGGSHNEQFF
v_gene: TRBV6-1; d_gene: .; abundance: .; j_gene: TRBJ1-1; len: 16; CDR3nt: TGTGCCAGCAGTGATTCCCTCAGGGGCGTGAACACTGAAGCTTTCTTT; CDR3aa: CASSDSLRGVNTEAFF
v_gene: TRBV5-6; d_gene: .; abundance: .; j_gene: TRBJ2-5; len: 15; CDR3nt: TGTGCCAGCAGCTCGGACTTAGAAGGCCAAGAGACCCAGTACTTC; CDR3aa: CASSSDLEGQETQYF
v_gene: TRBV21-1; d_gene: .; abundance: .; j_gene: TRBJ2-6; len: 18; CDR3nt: TGTGCCAGCAGCAAAAAGAGGACAGGTCTCTCTGGGGCCAACGTCCTGACTTTC; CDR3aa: CASSKKRTGLSGANVLTF
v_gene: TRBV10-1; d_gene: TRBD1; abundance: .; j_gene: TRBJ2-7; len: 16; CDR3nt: TGCGCCAGCAGTTCAGGGGGCCAACCCCCTCGCTACGAGCAGTACTTC; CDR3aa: CASSSGGQPPRYEQYF
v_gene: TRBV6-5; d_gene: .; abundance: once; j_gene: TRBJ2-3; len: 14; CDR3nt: TGTGCCAGCAGTGTAAGGGGTAGCACAGATACGCAGTATTTT; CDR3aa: CASSVRGSTDTQYF
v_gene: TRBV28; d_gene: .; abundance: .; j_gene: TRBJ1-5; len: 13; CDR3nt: TGTGCCAGCACCTTAGCAGAGGATCAGCCCCAGCATTTT; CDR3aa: CASTLAEDQPQHF
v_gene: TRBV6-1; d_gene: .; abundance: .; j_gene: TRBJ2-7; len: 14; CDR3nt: TGTGCCAGCAGTTTCCTAGCAGCCGGGTACGAGCAGTACTTC; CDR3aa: CASSFLAAGYEQYF
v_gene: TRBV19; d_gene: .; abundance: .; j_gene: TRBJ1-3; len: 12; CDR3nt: TGTGCCAGCGCGACCGGGGGAGACACCATATATTTT; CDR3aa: CASATGGDTIYF
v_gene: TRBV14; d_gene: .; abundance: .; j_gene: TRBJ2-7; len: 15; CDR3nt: TGTGCCAGCAGCCCGTTCAGGGCCCGCTCCTACGAGCAGTACTTC; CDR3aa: CASSPFRARSYEQYF
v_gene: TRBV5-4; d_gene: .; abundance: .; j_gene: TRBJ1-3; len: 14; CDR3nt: TGTGCCAGCAGCTTGGCGGGGGCTGGAAACACCATATATTTT; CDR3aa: CASSLAGAGNTIYF
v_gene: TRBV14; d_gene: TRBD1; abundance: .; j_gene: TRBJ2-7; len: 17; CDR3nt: TGTGCCAGCAGCCAAGATCGCTTGGGACAGGGGGCCTACGAGCAGTACTTC; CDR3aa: CASSQDRLGQGAYEQYF
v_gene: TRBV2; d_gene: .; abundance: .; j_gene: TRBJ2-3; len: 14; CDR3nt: TGTGCCAGCAGGCCGGGACTCAGCACAGATACGCAGTATTTT; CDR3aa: CASRPGLSTDTQYF
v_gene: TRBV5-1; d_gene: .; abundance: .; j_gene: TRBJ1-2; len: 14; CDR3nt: TGCGCCAGCAGCTTGGGACAGACCAGCGGGGGCTACACCTTC; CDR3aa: CASSLGQTSGGYTF
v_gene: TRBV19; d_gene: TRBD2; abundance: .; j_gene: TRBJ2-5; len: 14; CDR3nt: TGTGCCAGTACGAAGCGGGGGAGCCAAGAGACCCAGTACTTC; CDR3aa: CASTKRGSQETQYF
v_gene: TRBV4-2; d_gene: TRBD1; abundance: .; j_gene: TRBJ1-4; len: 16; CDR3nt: TGTGCCAGCAGCCAAGATCGACAGGGACCGCATGAAAAACTGTTTTTT; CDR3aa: CASSQDRQGPHEKLFF
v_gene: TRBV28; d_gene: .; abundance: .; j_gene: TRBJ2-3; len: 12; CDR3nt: TGTGCCAGCAGTTTCAGGGCAAATACGCAGTATTTT; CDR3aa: CASSFRANTQYF
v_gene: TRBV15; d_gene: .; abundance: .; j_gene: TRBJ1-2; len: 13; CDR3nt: TGTGCCACCAGCAGAGCGGAGGGATTGGGCTACACCTTC; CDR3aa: CATSRAEGLGYTF
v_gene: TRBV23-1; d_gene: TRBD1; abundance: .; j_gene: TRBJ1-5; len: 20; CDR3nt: TGCGCCAGCAGTCAAACAGGGGTGACTAGGTTCCCTTATAGCAATCAGCCCCAGCATTTT; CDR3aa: CASSQTGVTRFPYSNQPQHF
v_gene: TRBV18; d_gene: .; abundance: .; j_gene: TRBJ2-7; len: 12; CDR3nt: TGTGCCAGCTCACCGGACAGATACGAGCAGTACTTC; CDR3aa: CASSPDRYEQYF
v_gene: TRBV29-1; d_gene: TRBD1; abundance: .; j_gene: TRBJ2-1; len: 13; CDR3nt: TGCAGCGTCGGGGGACAGGGGGCCCATGAGCAGTTCTTC; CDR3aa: CSVGGQGAHEQFF
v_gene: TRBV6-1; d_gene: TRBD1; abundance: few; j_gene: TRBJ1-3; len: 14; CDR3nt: TGTGCCAGCGGACAGGGAACATCTGGAAACACCATATATTTT; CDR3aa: CASGQGTSGNTIYF
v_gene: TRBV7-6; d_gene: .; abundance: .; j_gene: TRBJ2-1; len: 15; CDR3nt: TGTGCCAGCAGCTCCCCCAAGGGGGGGGGCGGTGAGCAGTTCTTC; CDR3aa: CASSSPKGGGGEQFF
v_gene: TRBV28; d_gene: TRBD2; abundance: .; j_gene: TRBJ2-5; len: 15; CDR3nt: TGTGCCAGCGCTCCCCTGGGGCGGGGGCAAGAGACCCAGTACTTC; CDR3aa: CASAPLGRGQETQYF
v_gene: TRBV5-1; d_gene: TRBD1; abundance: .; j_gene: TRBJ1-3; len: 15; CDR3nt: TGCGCCAGCAGCACGGGACAGCCCATCGTGAACACCATATATTTT; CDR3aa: CASSTGQPIVNTIYF
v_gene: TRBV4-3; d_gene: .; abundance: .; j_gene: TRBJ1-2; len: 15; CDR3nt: TGCGCCAGCAGGCCAGAGACAACCCTTAACTATGGCTACACCTTC; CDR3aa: CASRPETTLNYGYTF
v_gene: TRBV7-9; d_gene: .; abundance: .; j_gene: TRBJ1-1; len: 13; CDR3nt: TGTGCCAGCAGCGAGACAGTGAACACTGAAGCTTTCTTT; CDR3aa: CASSETVNTEAFF
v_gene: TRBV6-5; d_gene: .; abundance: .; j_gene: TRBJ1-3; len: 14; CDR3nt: TGTGCCAGCAGTTGGGGGGGCTCTGGAAACACCATATATTTT; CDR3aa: CASSWGGSGNTIYF
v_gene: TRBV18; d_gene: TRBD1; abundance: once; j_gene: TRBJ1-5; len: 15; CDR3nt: TGTGCCAGCTCTCGTAAGGCAGGGGGCCTTCAGCCCCAGCATTTT; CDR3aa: CASSRKAGGLQPQHF
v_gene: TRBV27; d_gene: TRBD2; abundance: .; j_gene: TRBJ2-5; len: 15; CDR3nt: TGTGCCAGCAGTCGAGGGCTAGCGGGGTTAGAGACCCAGTACTTC; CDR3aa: CASSRGLAGLETQYF
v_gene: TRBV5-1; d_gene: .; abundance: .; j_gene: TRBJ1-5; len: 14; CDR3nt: TGCGCCAGCAGCCCGGGGGGTGGTCATCAGCCCCAGCATTTT; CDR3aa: CASSPGGGHQPQHF
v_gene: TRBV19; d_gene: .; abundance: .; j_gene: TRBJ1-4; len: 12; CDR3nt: TGTGCCAGTAGTGTAGGACAGACCAAACTGTTTTTT; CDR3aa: CASSVGQTKLFF
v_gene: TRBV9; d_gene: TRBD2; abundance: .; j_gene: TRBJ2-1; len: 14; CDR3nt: TGTGCCAGCAGCCCTGGACTAGTGAGCAATGAGCAGTTCTTC; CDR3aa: CASSPGLVSNEQFF
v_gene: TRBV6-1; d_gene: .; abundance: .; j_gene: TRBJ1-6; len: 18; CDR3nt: TGTGCCAGCAGTGAAGGAGGGGGTGGACGGAGGTATAATTCACCCCTCCACTTT; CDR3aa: CASSEGGGGRRYNSPLHF
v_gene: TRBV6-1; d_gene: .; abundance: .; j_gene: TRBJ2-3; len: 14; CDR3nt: TGTGCCAGCCCAGGGTTTACTAGCACAGATACGCAGTATTTT; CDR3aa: CASPGFTSTDTQYF
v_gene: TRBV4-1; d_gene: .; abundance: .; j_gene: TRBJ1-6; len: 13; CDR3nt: TGCGCCAGCAGCCAAGATCCGGGGAGTCTCCTCCACTTT; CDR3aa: CASSQDPGSLLHF
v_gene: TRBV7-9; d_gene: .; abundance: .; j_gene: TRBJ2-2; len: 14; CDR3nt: TGTGCCAGCAGCTTAGCGGGGGCAGGAGGGGAGCTGTTTTTT; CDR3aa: CASSLAGAGGELFF
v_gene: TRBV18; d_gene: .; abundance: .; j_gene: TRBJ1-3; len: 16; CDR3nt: TGTGCCAGCTCACCTGTTTTAGAAGCCACTGGAAACACCATATATTTT; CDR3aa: CASSPVLEATGNTIYF
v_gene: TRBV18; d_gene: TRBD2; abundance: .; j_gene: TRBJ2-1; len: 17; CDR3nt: TGTGCCAGCTCACCTCGCACTAGCGGGGGAGTCCACAATGAGCAGTTCTTC; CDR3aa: CASSPRTSGGVHNEQFF
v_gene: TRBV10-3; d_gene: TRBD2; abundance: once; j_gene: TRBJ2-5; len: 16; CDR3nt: TGTGCCATCAGTAGAGTGGGACTAGCCGGAGGGGAGACCCAGTACTTC; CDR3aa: CAISRVGLAGGETQYF
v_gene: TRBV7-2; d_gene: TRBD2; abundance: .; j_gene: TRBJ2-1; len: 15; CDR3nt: TGTGCCAGCAGCCCTAGCGGGGGTCTTTACAATGAGCAGTTCTTC; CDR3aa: CASSPSGGLYNEQFF
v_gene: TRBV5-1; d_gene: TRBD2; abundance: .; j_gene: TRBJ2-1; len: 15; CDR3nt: TGCGCCAGCAGCTTAGGACTAGGGAACTACAATGAGCAGTTCTTC; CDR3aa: CASSLGLGNYNEQFF
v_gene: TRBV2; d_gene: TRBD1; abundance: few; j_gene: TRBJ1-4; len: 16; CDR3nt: TGTGCCAGCAGTGATAGGAGTCCGGGACAGGGGAAAAAACTGTTTTTT; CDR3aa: CASSDRSPGQGKKLFF
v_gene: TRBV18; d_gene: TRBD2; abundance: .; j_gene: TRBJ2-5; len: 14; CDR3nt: TGTGCCAGCTCACCAGGAGGGAGGGTAGAGACCCAGTACTTC; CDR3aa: CASSPGGRVETQYF
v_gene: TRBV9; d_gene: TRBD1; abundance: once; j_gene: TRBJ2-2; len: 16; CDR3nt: TGTGCCAGCAGCGTAGCTTCGACAGGGGGGATCGGGGAGCTGTTTTTT; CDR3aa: CASSVASTGGIGELFF
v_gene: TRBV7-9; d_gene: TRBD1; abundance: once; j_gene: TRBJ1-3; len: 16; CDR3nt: TGTGCCAGCAGCGGGGACAGGGGGATAGTTGGAAACACCATATATTTT; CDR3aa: CASSGDRGIVGNTIYF
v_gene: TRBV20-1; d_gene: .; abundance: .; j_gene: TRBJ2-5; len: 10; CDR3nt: TGCAGTGCTGGCGGCCTGAACCAGTACTTC; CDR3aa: CSAGGLNQYF
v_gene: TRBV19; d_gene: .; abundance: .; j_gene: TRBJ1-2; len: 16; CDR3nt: TGTGCCAGTAGTATAGTAGGACAGTGGCTGGGCTATGGCTACACCTTC; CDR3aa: CASSIVGQWLGYGYTF
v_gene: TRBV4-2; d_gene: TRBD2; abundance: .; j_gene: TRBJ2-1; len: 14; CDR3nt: TGTGCCAGCAGCCAATCTAGCGGGGTCGGTGAGCAGTTCTTC; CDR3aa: CASSQSSGVGEQFF
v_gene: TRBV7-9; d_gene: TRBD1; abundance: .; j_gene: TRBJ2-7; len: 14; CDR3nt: TGTGCCAGCAGCTTTCGGACAGGGTTTTACGAGCAGTACTTC; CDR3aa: CASSFRTGFYEQYF